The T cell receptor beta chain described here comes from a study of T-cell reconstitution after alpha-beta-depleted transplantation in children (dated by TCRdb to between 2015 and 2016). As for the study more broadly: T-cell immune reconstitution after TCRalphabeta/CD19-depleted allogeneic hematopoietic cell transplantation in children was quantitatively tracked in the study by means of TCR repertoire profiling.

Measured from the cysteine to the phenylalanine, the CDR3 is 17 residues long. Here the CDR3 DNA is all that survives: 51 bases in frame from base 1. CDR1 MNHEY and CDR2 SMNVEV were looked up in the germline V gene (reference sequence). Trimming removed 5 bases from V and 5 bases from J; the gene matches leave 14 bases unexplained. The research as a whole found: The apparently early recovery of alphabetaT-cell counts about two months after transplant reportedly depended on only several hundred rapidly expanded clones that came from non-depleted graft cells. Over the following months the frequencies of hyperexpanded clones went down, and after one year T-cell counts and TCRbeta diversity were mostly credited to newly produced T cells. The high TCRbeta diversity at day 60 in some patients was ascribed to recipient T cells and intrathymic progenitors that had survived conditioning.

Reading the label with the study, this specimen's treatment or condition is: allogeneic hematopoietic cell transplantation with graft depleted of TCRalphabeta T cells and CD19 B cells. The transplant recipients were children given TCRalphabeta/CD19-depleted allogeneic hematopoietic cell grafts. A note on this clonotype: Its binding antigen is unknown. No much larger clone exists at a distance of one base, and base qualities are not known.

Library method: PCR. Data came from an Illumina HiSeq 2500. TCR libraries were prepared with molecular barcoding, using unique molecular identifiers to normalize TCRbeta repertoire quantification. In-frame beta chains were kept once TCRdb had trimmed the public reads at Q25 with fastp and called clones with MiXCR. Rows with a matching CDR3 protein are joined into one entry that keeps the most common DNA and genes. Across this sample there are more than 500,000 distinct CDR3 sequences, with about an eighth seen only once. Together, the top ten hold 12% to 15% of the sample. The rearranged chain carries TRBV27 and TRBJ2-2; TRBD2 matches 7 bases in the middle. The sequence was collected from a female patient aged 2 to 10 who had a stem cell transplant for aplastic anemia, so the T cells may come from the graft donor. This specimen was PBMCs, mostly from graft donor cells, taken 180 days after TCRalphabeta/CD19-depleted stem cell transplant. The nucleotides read TGTGCCAGCAGTCCCACCCTAGCGGAGGGAGGAACCGGGGAGCTGTTTTTT. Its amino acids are CASSPTLAEGGTGELFF.